These T cell receptor beta chains were read from a single sample in a study of CD8 T cells in Susac syndrome. TCRdb passed the immunoSEQ multiplex PCR reads through MiXCR, listing each CDR3 protein once. This repertoire shows around 90,000 distinct CDR3 sequences, about 96% found once; its top ten account for 0.55% to 0.8%. The source material was CD8+ T cells from PBMCs. These receptor sequences come from a human donor with Susac syndrome. Each CDR3 is given with its conserved first and last residue. The D gene is left open where the match is weak. Expanded clones get a size class; other rows say once, few or many, or leave the size out.

CDR3	DNA	V	D	size	J
CSARGLTRNEQFF	TGCAGTGCTCGGGGACTCACTCGCAATGAGCAGTTCTTC	TRBV20-1	.	.	TRBJ2-1
CSGGATRNQPQHF	TGCAGTGGGGGGGCCACGCGCAATCAGCCCCAGCATTTT	TRBV20-1	.	.	TRBJ1-5
CASSQERAGDPQETQYF	TGCGCCAGCAGCCAAGAAAGGGCAGGGGACCCCCAAGAGACCCAGTACTTC	TRBV4-3	.	few	TRBJ2-5
CASSPPVRANTGELFF	TGTGCCAGCTCACCACCCGTCAGGGCGAACACCGGGGAGCTGTTTTTT	TRBV18	.	.	TRBJ2-2
CSARPPGTGVREQYF	TGCAGTGCTAGGCCCCCCGGGACGGGGGTACGAGAGCAGTACTTC	TRBV20-1	.	.	TRBJ2-7
CSARADRYTDTQYF	TGCAGTGCTAGAGCTGACAGATACACAGATACGCAGTATTTT	TRBV20-1	.	.	TRBJ2-3
CASSHTDSNYGYTF	TGCGCCAGCAGCCACACGGACAGTAACTATGGCTACACCTTC	TRBV5-1	.	.	TRBJ1-2
CASSSTKGRETQYF	TGTGCCAGCAGTTCGACTAAGGGGAGAGAGACCCAGTACTTC	TRBV28	.	.	TRBJ2-5
CSVGGADRYEQYF	TGCAGCGTTGGAGGGGCAGACCGGTACGAGCAGTACTTC	TRBV29-1	.	.	TRBJ2-7
CASSLRDREEVGYTF	TGTGCCAGCAGCCTCCGGGACAGGGAAGAGGTTGGCTACACCTTC	TRBV7-9	TRBD1	.	TRBJ1-2
CASQLRGGMVFAWGGYTF	TGTGCCAGCCAACTTCGGGGAGGGATGGTTTTCGCCTGGGGTGGCTACACCTTC	TRBV6-1	.	.	TRBJ1-2
CASSIQGFQEKLFF	TGTGCCAGCAGTATCCAGGGGTTTCAGGAAAAACTGTTTTTT	TRBV28	.	.	TRBJ1-4
CASSLAPIEDYGYTF	TGTGCCAGCAGCTTAGCGCCAATTGAGGACTATGGCTACACCTTC	TRBV7-2	.	.	TRBJ1-2
CASSTRQGNTEAFF	TGTGCCAGCAGTACGCGACAGGGCAACACTGAAGCTTTCTTT	TRBV6-2/TRBV6-3	TRBD1	.	TRBJ1-1
CASSLGGANQPQHF	TGTGCCAGCAGTTTAGGGGGGGCGAATCAGCCCCAGCATTTT	TRBV27	.	once	TRBJ1-5
CSAGGLLNEQFF	TGCAGTGCCGGAGGGCTATTGAATGAGCAGTTCTTC	TRBV20-1	.	.	TRBJ2-1
CATSGQKYNEQFF	TGTGCCACCAGTGGTCAGAAATACAATGAGCAGTTCTTC	TRBV24-1	.	.	TRBJ2-1
CASRSGAEGGKLFF	TGCGCCAGCAGATCGGGAGCCGAGGGGGGAAAACTGTTTTTT	TRBV5-1	.	.	TRBJ1-4
CASSQSFGAKNIQYF	TGCGCCAGCAGCCAATCGTTCGGGGCCAAAAACATTCAGTACTTC	TRBV4-3	.	once	TRBJ2-4
CSVEDPQGYTF	TGCAGCGTTGAAGACCCCCAAGGCTACACCTTC	TRBV29-1	.	once	TRBJ1-2
CASNDRGGTDTQYF	TGTGCCAGCAATGACAGGGGGGGCACAGATACGCAGTATTTT	TRBV6-5	TRBD1	.	TRBJ2-3
CASSVAWSSGGVDEQFF	TGTGCCAGCAGCGTAGCTTGGAGTAGCGGGGGGGTGGATGAGCAGTTCTTC	TRBV9	TRBD2	.	TRBJ2-1
CASSQVLGNSPLHF	TGCGCCAGCAGCCAAGTTCTGGGTAATTCACCCCTCCACTTT	TRBV4-3	.	.	TRBJ1-6
CASTGVYTDTQYF	TGTGCCAGCACCGGGGTATACACAGATACGCAGTATTTT	TRBV6-6	.	.	TRBJ2-3
CAIRKTGTTDTQYF	TGTGCCATCAGGAAGACAGGGACGACAGATACGCAGTATTTT	TRBV10-3	TRBD1	once	TRBJ2-3
CASSEYDPDSYEQYF	TGTGCCAGCAGTGAATACGACCCCGATTCCTACGAGCAGTACTTC	TRBV6-1	.	.	TRBJ2-7
CAWSRDLAAGNTIYF	TGTGCCTGGAGTAGGGACCTGGCGGCTGGAAACACCATATATTTT	TRBV30	.	.	TRBJ1-3
CSARDRDRGNYGYTF	TGCAGTGCTAGAGACCGGGACAGGGGGAACTATGGCTACACCTTC	TRBV20-1	TRBD1	.	TRBJ1-2
CASSAGGSSYEQYF	TGTGCCAGCTCGGCGGGGGGGAGCTCCTACGAGCAGTACTTC	TRBV12-3/TRBV12-4	TRBD2	.	TRBJ2-7
CPKDRVDYTF	TGCCCCAAGGACAGGGTAGACTACACCTTC	TRBV29-1	TRBD1	.	TRBJ1-2
CASSLDVGTKETQYF	TGTGCCAGCAGCTTGGATGTGGGAACAAAAGAGACCCAGTACTTC	TRBV5-4	.	.	TRBJ2-5
CASSSDVWPLHF	TGTGCCAGCAGCTCGGACGTATGGCCCCTCCACTTT	TRBV11-2	.	.	TRBJ1-6
CSAQTSLEQFF	TGCAGTGCTCAGACTAGCCTTGAGCAGTTCTTC	TRBV20-1	TRBD2	.	TRBJ2-1
CASSDPTGGSDGYTF	TGTGCCAGCAGTGACCCGACAGGGGGTTCAGATGGCTACACCTTC	TRBV27	TRBD1	.	TRBJ1-2
CASSGLRPDGYTF	TGTGCCAGCAGCGGACTGAGACCCGATGGCTACACCTTC	TRBV12-3/TRBV12-4	.	.	TRBJ1-2
CSARDTSGLGTEAFF	TGCAGTGCTAGAGATACCTCAGGGTTGGGCACTGAAGCTTTCTTT	TRBV20-1	.	.	TRBJ1-1
CASSLATGKETQYF	TGTGCCAGCAGCTTAGCCACAGGGAAAGAGACCCAGTACTTC	TRBV7-9	.	once	TRBJ2-5
CASSLSGTGYYEQYF	TGTGCCAGCAGTTTAAGCGGGACAGGGTACTACGAGCAGTACTTC	TRBV12-3/TRBV12-4	TRBD1	.	TRBJ2-7
CASSQERTGLAVYEQYF	TGCGCCAGCAGCCAAGAACGAACCGGACTAGCGGTCTACGAGCAGTACTTC	TRBV4-1	TRBD2	.	TRBJ2-7
CASSQDRGIWGTEAFF	TGCGCCAGCAGCCAAGACCGAGGCATTTGGGGCACTGAAGCTTTCTTT	TRBV4-3	.	.	TRBJ1-1
CASSQGLGRTQETQYF	TGTGCCAGCAGCCAAGGGCTGGGACGCACACAAGAGACCCAGTACTTC	TRBV3-1	.	.	TRBJ2-5
CASSSGPTSTDTQYF	TGTGCCAGCAGCTCTGGTCCTACTAGCACAGATACGCAGTATTTT	TRBV13	.	.	TRBJ2-3
CASSLVTNRDTQYF	TGCGCCAGCAGCTTGGTCACTAACCGGGATACGCAGTATTTT	TRBV5-1	.	.	TRBJ2-3
CSAGTSGVFQETQYF	TGCAGTGCCGGGACTAGCGGGGTATTTCAAGAGACCCAGTACTTC	TRBV20-1	TRBD2	.	TRBJ2-5
CASSLVDRGYTF	TGTGCCAGCAGCTTAGTCGACAGGGGCTACACCTTC	TRBV7-2	.	.	TRBJ1-2
CASHGSYGYTF	TGTGCCAGCCATGGATCCTATGGCTACACCTTC	TRBV6-5	.	.	TRBJ1-2
CSATQTGAALGNTIYF	TGCAGTGCGACCCAGACAGGGGCCGCCCTAGGAAACACCATATATTTT	TRBV20-1	TRBD1	.	TRBJ1-3
CASSQQAGGSGNTIYF	TGTGCCAGCAGCCAACAAGCAGGGGGATCTGGAAACACCATATATTTT	TRBV3-1	TRBD1	.	TRBJ1-3
CAWNLAGVNERFF	TGTGCCTGGAACCTAGCGGGGGTTAATGAGCGTTTCTTC	TRBV30	TRBD2	.	TRBJ2-1
CASSQHNRVGTEAFF	TGTGCCAGCAGCCAACACAACAGGGTCGGCACTGAAGCTTTCTTT	TRBV4-2	.	.	TRBJ1-1
CASSSSQGTYEQYF	TGTGCCAGCAGCTCCTCCCAGGGAACCTACGAGCAGTACTTC	TRBV7-2	.	.	TRBJ2-7
CASTPRGGSTEAFF	TGCGCCAGCACCCCTAGAGGAGGGAGCACTGAAGCTTTCTTT	TRBV5-1	.	.	TRBJ1-1
CASSQGPLNQPQHF	TGCGCCAGCAGCCAAGGTCCGCTAAATCAGCCCCAGCATTTT	TRBV4-3	.	once	TRBJ1-5
CSVQGGAYEQYF	TGCAGCGTTCAGGGAGGAGCCTACGAGCAGTACTTC	TRBV29-1	.	.	TRBJ2-7